Reported below is one T cell receptor (beta chain). The junction had 7 bases not matched to a gene; V was cut back by 2 bases and J by 7 bases. Looked up from germline, CDR1 is MNHEY and CDR2 is SVGAGI. The CDR3 is made up of 15 amino acids. Combining a sample-barcoded 5' primer with a J-beta primer mix, a second PCR ran for about 6 to 12 cycles. TCRdb independently ran MiXCR on the 5' RACE reads; one entry per CDR3 protein. The sample lists just over 800,000 distinct CDR3 sequences; about 59% were seen once. This sample was taken from a study of blood T cells in healthy people across ages. The sequence was collected from a man in his thirties or forties in good health. The V gene is TRBV6-5, the J gene TRBJ2-1; TRBD2 aligns across 8 bases. The sequenced sample was blood. The DNA of the CDR3 is TGTGCCAGCAGTTACGAAGCGGGGGTCCCTAATGAGCAGTTCTTC. Translated, it gives CASSYEAGVPNEQFF.